This entry features one T cell receptor beta chain sequence. Its matching antigen is unknown. Diagnosis relied on clinical symptoms, serum thyroxine and TRAb, thyroid ultrasound and orbital computed tomography. Germline values: CDR1 SEHNR, CDR2 FQNEAQ (reference sequence). This CDR3 contains 15 residues. The V and J ends lost 3 bases and 6 bases, in that order; junction bases with no gene match: 9. RNA transcripts were the template for amplifying TCR beta CDR3 regions. In the first-round RT-PCR of the TCR CDR3, the HTBI primer set was used. TCRdb fed the multiplex PCR reads into MiXCR, producing one record per CDR3 protein. The sample lists about 680,000 distinct CDR3 sequences; around a third were seen once. The sample belongs to a study of T cells in Graves' hyperthyroidism and ophthalmopathy. The overall study: Peripheral blood was secured at the point of initial diagnosis, before any treatment. Study-level points and caveats: Ophthalmopathy could be told apart from stable hyperthyroidism with a 13 V-J model.

The V call is TRBV7-9, the J call TRBJ1-2; 8 nucleotides line up with TRBD1. This clonotype originated in a woman aged 40 to 50 with Graves' hyperthyroidism. The sequenced sample was blood. CDR3 region: CASSLLTGAGHGYTF. As DNA, the CDR3 is TGTGCCAGCAGCTTGTTGACAGGGGCAGGGCATGGCTACACCTTC.